The rows below give T cell receptor beta chains drawn from one sample of a study of vaccination and CD4 T cells after COVID-19. Antigens of these TCRs are unknown. TCRdb called the PCR reads again in MiXCR, with one record for every CDR3 protein. The sample includes 15,000 to 20,000 distinct CDR3 sequences, 43% of them seen just once. The sample was CD4+ T cells from blood, cultured in vitro, taken after SARS-CoV-2 vaccination. The receptors originated from a human donor who had recovered from COVID-19. Both conserved end residues are part of each CDR3. Each record gives: D gene, V gene, J gene, clone size, CDR3 DNA, CDR3 protein. A D gene is named only where the DNA matches it firmly. Part of the rows lack a size; the others show once, few, many or a class for expanded clones.

TRBD1,TRBV27,TRBJ2-7,NA,TGTGCCAGCAGCCTAGACAGGGGGCGCCAGCAGTACTTC,CASSLDRGRQQYF
NA,TRBV20-1,TRBJ2-5,few,TGCAGTGCTAGACCGGGGGTAGTGGAGACCCAGTACTTC,CSARPGVVETQYF
NA,TRBV6-2/TRBV6-3,TRBJ2-7,NA,TGTGCCAGCAGTTCCCCTGGGGGAAGGAGCTCCTACGAGCAGTACTTC,CASSSPGGRSSYEQYF
TRBD2,TRBV20-1,TRBJ2-1,NA,TGCAGTGCTGTCTCGGGGGTAGCGGGGGCCTACAATGAGCAGTTCTTC,CSAVSGVAGAYNEQFF
NA,TRBV20-1,TRBJ2-7,few,TGCAGTGCTAGAGATTCAGGGCAGAAGTACGAGCAGTACTTC,CSARDSGQKYEQYF
NA,TRBV19,TRBJ1-1,NA,TGTGCCAGTACTAAGCCGCCAGAGGGCACTGAAGCTTTCTTT,CASTKPPEGTEAFF
NA,TRBV30,TRBJ1-5,NA,TGTGCCTGGAGTGCTGGAACCACCGGGGACATTAGCAATCAGCCCCAGCATTTT,CAWSAGTTGDISNQPQHF
NA,TRBV7-2,TRBJ1-2,few,TGTGCCAGCAGCCCCGTGGGGGGCACCTATGGCTACACCTTC,CASSPVGGTYGYTF
NA,TRBV27,TRBJ1-6,NA,TGTGCCAGCCGGATAGAGGGAAGATCACCCCTCCACTTT,CASRIEGRSPLHF
NA,TRBV7-8,TRBJ2-2,NA,TGTGCCAGCAGCTTAGCCCAGGACGGGGGCGGGGAGCTGTTTTTT,CASSLAQDGGGELFF
NA,TRBV20-1,TRBJ1-1,few,TGCAGTGCTAGTCTGACAGAATTTACTGAAGCTTTCTTT,CSASLTEFTEAFF
NA,TRBV15,TRBJ2-7,NA,TGTGCCACCAGCGTCCAAGCAGAATACGAGCAGTACTTC,CATSVQAEYEQYF
TRBD1,TRBV7-9,TRBJ1-6,few,TGTGCCAGCAGCAGACAGGGACTTAGTTCACCCCTCCACTTT,CASSRQGLSSPLHF
TRBD1,TRBV7-3,TRBJ2-7,NA,TGTGCCAGCAGCCGGGACAGTGGTACCTACGAGCAGTACTTC,CASSRDSGTYEQYF
NA,TRBV20-1,TRBJ2-7,NA,TGCAGTGCTAAGGACCCGAGGGGCGGTTTGGACGAGCAGTACTTC,CSAKDPRGGLDEQYF